The entry below describes one T cell receptor beta chain. This sample was included in a study of blood T cell repertoires in COVID-19. In the study overall: Samples representing acute and convalescent COVID-19 were sourced from the United States, Italy and Spain. The analysed material was cDNA or gDNA that came from T cells, B-cell-depleted T cells, or PBMCs.

Here immunoSEQ multiplex PCR was the method, and the copy in TCRdb shows in-frame clones only, minus some. In the table there are roughly 67,000 clones, about 80% of which are singletons. Trimming removed 0 bases from V and 6 bases from J; junction bases left unmatched: 11. Looked up from germline, CDR1 is SGHRS and CDR2 is YFSETQ. There are 16 residues in the CDR3. The chain couples TRBV5-1 to TRBJ1-2, with TRBD1 matching 7 bases. Sequencing input: peripheral blood. This receptor was obtained from a human donor in a cohort sampled during active COVID-19. Written as DNA, the CDR3 is TGCGCCAGCAGCTTGGGGGGACAGCTCTCAGGGGATGGCTACACCTTC. Its protein is CASSLGGQLSGDGYTF.